This passage covers 30 T cell receptor beta chains from one sample sequenced in a study of shared clonotypes between healthy human individuals. Sequencing was performed with immunoSEQ multiplex PCR; in TCRdb, only in-frame clones are kept and a portion is missing. The sample lists millions of clones; roughly 95% were seen once. Sequencing used naive CD4+ T cells sorted from blood. Stated subset: CD45RA+ positively selected. The origin of the receptors is a man between 18 and 35 years old in good health.

Comments on this clone: The sample has other DNA sequences that encode this CDR3 too. The V gene is TRBV25-1, the J gene TRBJ1-2; D gene ambiguous. CDR1 and CDR2 from the germline V gene are MGHDK and SYGVNS. The CDR3 is 13 residues long. V lost 3 bases to trimming and J lost 4 bases, with 9 bases between them. CDR3 region: CASSEPGSYGYTF. Written as DNA, the CDR3 is TGTGCCAGCAGTGAGCCGGGGAGCTATGGCTACACCTTC.

This clone came up once. Other DNA sequences in the same sample also yield this CDR3. The gene calls are TRBV18 and TRBJ2-5; D is unresolved. V was trimmed by 3 bases and J by 0 bases, leaving 5 bases between them. CDR1 KGHSH and CDR2 LQKENI come from the germline V gene. The CDR3 is 13 residues long. Here the CDR3 DNA reads TGTGCCAGCTCACCGGGGTACCAAGAGACCCAGTACTTC. Encoded protein: CASSPGYQETQYF.

This clone was counted once. J is TRBJ1-1 and V is TRBV6-1; D is undetermined. Looked up from germline, CDR1 is MNHNS and CDR2 is SASEGT. V lost 2 bases and J lost 0, with 7 bases in between. There are 14 residues in the CDR3. The CDR3 spells CASSELNLNTEAFF. The CDR3 DNA reads TGTGCCAGCAGTGAACTTAACCTGAACACTGAAGCTTTCTTT.

This chain joins TRBV30 and TRBJ1-2, with unresolved D. V shed 3 bases and J shed 1 base, with 12 bases lying between them. The germline V gene has CDR1 GTSNPN and CDR2 SVGIG (reference sequence). The CDR3 spans 14 residues. CDR3 in amino acids: CAWSPGRDNYGYTF. The CDR3 DNA reads as TGTGCCTGGAGCCCTGGTCGGGATAACTATGGCTACACCTTC.

The rearrangement links TRBV28 to TRBJ1-4; 10 bases match TRBD1. The CDR3 sequence is 16 residues long. V gave up 3 bases and J gave up 8 bases; unmatched junction bases: 9. Germline V gives CDR1 MDHEN, CDR2 SYDVKM. The CDR3 DNA is TGTGCCAGCAGTTTGGGTTGGGGGACAGGGGTAGAAAAACTGTTTTTT. Its protein is CASSLGWGTGVEKLFF.

The chain uses TRBV6-1 and TRBJ1-6, with TRBD1 as a possible D gene (6 bases). This CDR3 is 13 amino acids long. V was clipped by 5 bases and J by 9 bases, with 11 bases between them. The germline CDR1 and CDR2 sequences are MNHNS and SASEGT. CDR3 nucleotide sequence: TGTGCCAGCAGTCGGACAGAGGCTTCACCCCTCCACTTT. It encodes CASSRTEASPLHF.

This clone came up a few times. V gene TRBV5-4 combines with J gene TRBJ1-6; TRBD1 agrees at 7 bases. The CDR3 is 15 residues long. Germline trimming cut 2 bases from V and 6 bases from J; bases unmatched to any gene: 5. Germline V gene sequence: CDR1 SGHNT, CDR2 YYREEE (reference sequence). CDR3 nucleotides: TGTGCCAGCAGCTTCCAGGGGGTTTCTAATTCACCCCTCCACTTT. Amino acids: CASSFQGVSNSPLHF.

V gene TRBV7-2 combines with J gene TRBJ2-3; 9 bases match TRBD1. The CDR3 is made up of 19 amino acids. With 3 bases clipped from V and 3 bases from J, the junction kept 16 bases outside the gene matches. Germline CDR1 reads SGHTA; CDR2 reads FQGNSA. The CDR3: CASSFMGQGSLGGTDTQYF. CDR3 nucleotide sequence: TGTGCCAGCAGCTTCATGGGACAGGGTTCCCTTGGGGGAACAGATACGCAGTATTTT. The full variable domain, with the rest looked up from reference TRBV7-2 and TRBJ2-3, is GAGVSQSPSNKVTEKGKDVELRCDPISGHTALYWYRQSLGQGLEFLIYFQGNSAPDKSGLPSDRFSAERTGGSVSTLTIQRTQQEDSAVYLCASSFMGQGSLGGTDTQYFGPGTRLTVL.

This chain uses TRBV10-3 with TRBJ2-7, with TRBD2 matching over 10 bases. The CDR3 runs 15 residues. Trimming took 0 bases from V and 5 from J; bases not matched to a gene: 4. Germline V gene sequence: CDR1 ENHRY, CDR2 SYGVKD. CDR3 nucleotide sequence: TGTGCCATCAGTGAGTCGGGGCTAGCGGGAGACGAGCAGTACTTC. It translates to CAISESGLAGDEQYF.

The V and J genes are TRBV11-2 and TRBJ2-3; D not resolved. The V end lost 6 bases, the J end lost 3 bases, and 13 bases lay between the germline ends. This CDR3 is built from 14 residues. The V gene's germline CDR1 is SGHAT and CDR2 FQNNGV. The CDR3 region has the DNA TGTGCCAGCAGAGTTAATCGCTTGACAGATACGCAGTATTTT. Protein: CASRVNRLTDTQYF.

This sequence joins TRBV27 and TRBJ2-1; possibly TRBD1 for D (6 bases). Germline V CDR1 and CDR2: MNHEY, SMNVEV (reference sequence). The CDR3 is made up of 15 amino acids. V was trimmed by 4 bases and J by 3 bases, leaving 13 bases between them. CDR3 in amino acids: CASSSLEGVYNEQFF. The DNA of the CDR3 is TGTGCCAGCAGTTCACTCGAGGGGGTCTACAATGAGCAGTTCTTC.

V is TRBV7-9 and J is TRBJ1-2; 10 bases map to TRBD1. Losses at the gene ends were 1 base for V and 4 bases for J; bases not matched to a gene: 3. Germline CDR1 SEHNR, CDR2 FQNEAQ (reference sequence). CDR3 size: 15 residues. The CDR3 reads CASSLEGQGFYGYTF. The CDR3 DNA reads as TGTGCCAGCAGCTTAGAGGGACAGGGGTTCTATGGCTACACCTTC.

About this clone itself: Other DNA sequences within the sample encode an identical CDR3. V is TRBV4-3 and J is TRBJ2-7, with 9 bases that match TRBD2. This CDR3 contains 15 residues. V trimming: 0 bases; J trimming: 4 bases; junction bases outside the gene matches: 4. Germline V gene data show CDR1 as LGHNA and CDR2 as YSLEER. CDR3 residues: CASSQDRLAAYEQYF. CDR3 bases: TGCGCCAGCAGCCAAGATCGACTAGCGGCGTACGAGCAGTACTTC.

The chain uses TRBV14 and TRBJ1-3, with 10 bases identical to TRBD1. Germline V gives CDR1 SGHDN, CDR2 FVKESK. Trimming at V came to 10 bases and at J to 2 bases, leaving 2 bases not matched to a gene. The CDR3 consists of 13 residues. For the CDR3, the DNA is TGTGCCACCGGACAGGGGGCTGGAAACACCATATATTTT. Encoded protein: CATGQGAGNTIYF.

Remarks on this clone: Other DNA sequences from this sample encode an identical CDR3 as well. This chain links TRBV5-1 with TRBJ1-1; D is perhaps TRBD1 (5 bases). The CDR3 runs 14 residues. Germline V gene lookup returns CDR1 SGHRS and CDR2 YFSETQ. Trimming shortened V by 4 bases and J by 4 bases, and 14 bases separated the two germline ends. CDR3 DNA sequence: TGCGCCAGCAGCCCGGGGACCCGGGGCACTGAAGCTTTCTTT. It encodes CASSPGTRGTEAFF.

The chain has TRBV19 and TRBJ2-5, with TRBD2 identical over 8 bases. The CDR3 length is 15 residues. Looked up from germline, CDR1 is LNHDA and CDR2 is SQIVND (reference sequence). With V trimmed by 4 bases and J by 1 base, 5 bases remained unmatched. DNA of the CDR3: TGTGCCAGTAGTACACCGGGACTAGTCCAAGAGACCCAGTACTTC. It specifies CASSTPGLVQETQYF. The full variable domain, with the rest looked up from reference TRBV19 and TRBJ2-5, is DGGITQSPKYLFRKEGQNVTLSCEQNLNHDAMYWYRQDPGQGLRLIYYSQIVNDFQKGDIAEGYSVSREKKESFPLTVTSAQKNPTAFYLCASSTPGLVQETQYFGPGTRLLVL.

The CDR3 loop is CASSLTAYNEQFF. In DNA form, the CDR3 reads TGCGCCAGCAGCCTGACAGCCTACAATGAGCAGTTCTTC. The chain employs TRBV4-3 and TRBJ2-1; a possible D gene is TRBD1 (5 bases). The V and J ends lost 4 bases and 2 bases respectively, with 6 bases between them. Germline lookup yields CDR1 LGHNA and CDR2 YSLEER. This CDR3 is built from 13 residues.

In its sample, this clone was seen once. The rearrangement joins TRBV15 to TRBJ2-1; D call uncertain. V was cut by 1 base and J by 8 bases, with 21 bases left in between. Germline lookup yields CDR1 LNHNV and CDR2 YYDKDF (reference sequence). This CDR3 has 17 amino acids. This CDR3 reads CATSRGDGRPPVDEQFF. For the CDR3, the DNA is TGTGCCACCAGCAGAGGTGACGGAAGGCCTCCAGTTGATGAGCAGTTCTTC.

The count of this clone is one. The chain couples TRBV28 to TRBJ2-5; 12 positions agree with TRBD1. The CDR3 length is 17 residues. The junction had 5 bases not matched to a gene; V was cut back by 2 bases and J by 1 base. Germline V gives CDR1 MDHEN, CDR2 SYDVKM. The CDR3 nucleotides are TGTGCCAGCAGTTTACTCGGGGACAGGGGGCCCCAAGAGACCCAGTACTTC. Translated: CASSLLGDRGPQETQYF.

The chain carries TRBV14 and TRBJ2-5; 8 bases align to TRBD1. Germline CDR1 is SGHDN and CDR2 is FVKESK. The CDR3 is made up of 14 amino acids. Unmatched junction bases numbered 2, after V lost 1 base and J lost 4 bases. CDR3 in DNA: TGTGCCAGCAGCCAAGGGACAGGGACAGAGACCCAGTACTTC. Encoded protein: CASSQGTGTETQYF.

The chain has TRBV28 and TRBJ1-5, with 8 bases matching TRBD1. The CDR3 consists of 16 residues. Germline CDR1 MDHEN, CDR2 SYDVKM. With V trimmed by 5 bases and J by 7 bases, 13 bases remained unmatched. This CDR3 is CASSITKDRAQQPQHF. The CDR3 DNA reads TGTGCCAGCAGTATAACTAAGGACAGGGCTCAGCAGCCCCAGCATTTT.

V usage is TRBV9 and J usage is TRBJ2-2; no clear D gene. Germline V gene lookup returns CDR1 SGDLS and CDR2 YYNGEE. V lost 2 bases to trimming and J lost 4 bases, with 6 bases between them. CDR3 length: 13 amino acids. Here the CDR3 DNA reads TGTGCCAGCAGCGTTTCCCCCACCGGGGAGCTGTTTTTT. It encodes CASSVSPTGELFF.

Worth noting for this clone: This specimen includes other DNA sequences encoding the same CDR3. This sequence joins TRBV11-2 and TRBJ1-1; D not certain. The CDR3 is made up of 14 amino acids. The ends were cut back, 5 bases at V and 0 bases at J, with 10 bases in the middle. Germline CDR1 and CDR2: SGHAT and FQNNGV. CDR3 sequence (DNA): TGTGCCAGCAGCCTGAGGTCCATGAACACTGAAGCTTTCTTT. This gives the protein CASSLRSMNTEAFF.

Here the CDR3 DNA reads TGTGCCAGCAGTGAAGCCCCGGGACGAGGATATGGCTACACCTTC. It specifies CASSEAPGRGYGYTF. The chain couples TRBV6-1 to TRBJ1-2, with a tentative D call TRBD1 (5 bases). The V gene lost 0 bases and the J gene lost 5 bases, with 13 bases spanning the gap. The CDR3 runs to 15 residues. Germline CDR1 reads MNHNS; CDR2 reads SASEGT.

The chain employs TRBV7-9 and TRBJ2-7, with D perhaps matching TRBD1 or TRBD2 (5 bases each). Germline V gene lookup returns CDR1 SEHNR and CDR2 FQNEAQ (reference sequence). The V gene lost 2 bases and the J gene lost 2 bases, with 13 bases spanning the gap. CDR3 length: 15 amino acids. The CDR3 nucleotides are TGTGCCAGCAGCTTAATGGCTGGGGGAACCTACGAGCAGTACTTC. Translation: CASSLMAGGTYEQYF.

V usage is TRBV19 and J usage is TRBJ2-1, with 7 bases matching TRBD1. Trimming removed 5 bases from V and 5 bases from J; junction bases left unmatched: 3. The CDR3 has 13 amino acids. Germline values: CDR1 LNHDA, CDR2 SQIVND (reference sequence). In DNA form, the CDR3 reads TGTGCCAGTAGTCTGGGACAGAACAATGAGCAGTTCTTC. This codes for CASSLGQNNEQFF.

The chain has TRBV14 and TRBJ2-7; tentatively, D is TRBD1 (6 bases). The CDR3 loop spans 14 amino acids. V shed 7 bases and J shed 1 base, with 14 bases lying between them. Germline lookup yields CDR1 SGHDN and CDR2 FVKESK. The DNA of the CDR3 is TGTGCCAGCAACCCGCCGGGACAATCCTACGAGCAGTACTTC. It translates to CASNPPGQSYEQYF.

This clone was counted between two and nine times. This chain uses TRBV6-1 with TRBJ1-3; a weak D match, TRBD1 (5 bases). Trimming pared 3 bases from V and 4 bases from J, leaving 10 bases between. Germline V gives CDR1 MNHNS, CDR2 SASEGT. CDR3 size: 14 residues. CDR3 coding DNA: TGTGCCAGCAGTGATTGGGGACCAGGAAACACCATATATTTT. It yields the protein CASSDWGPGNTIYF.

Details on this clone: Distinct nucleotide sequences in the sample also encode this CDR3. The gene calls are TRBV10-3 and TRBJ2-7; 11 nucleotides agree with TRBD2. The CDR3 loop spans 13 amino acids. The germline gives CDR1 ENHRY, CDR2 SYGVKD. J was trimmed by 0 bases and V by 9 bases; bases with no gene match: 1. The CDR3 coding sequence is TGTGCCATTACTAGCGGGGGCTCCTACGAGCAGTACTTC. Its translation is CAITSGGSYEQYF.

This chain uses TRBV28 with TRBJ2-7; D might be TRBD1 (6 bases). V was clipped by 5 bases and J by 3 bases, with 14 bases between them. This CDR3 contains 14 residues. Germline lookup yields CDR1 MDHEN and CDR2 SYDVKM. CDR3 DNA sequence: TGTGCCAGCAGTGTCCCGGACAGAGTCTACGAGCAGTACTTC. It yields the protein CASSVPDRVYEQYF.